What follows are 25 T cell receptor beta chains derived from one specimen sequenced in a study of cytomegalovirus exposure and HLA in healthy donors. Method: immunoSEQ multiplex PCR; TCRdb's copy keeps in-frame clones and lacks some. This sample has 330,000 or so clones, with 75% to 90% found just once. Sequenced: PBMCs. The receptors shown here come from a woman aged 18-35 years in good health and CMV-seronegative.

The chain joins TRBV28 to TRBJ1-5; 7 nucleotides line up with TRBD1. Germline-derived CDR1 and CDR2 are MDHEN and SYDVKM. CDR3 length: 15 amino acids. Trimming took 3 bases from V and 4 from J; bases not matched to a gene: 6. The CDR3 sequence is CASSFGDRVNQPQHF. Written as DNA, the CDR3 is TGTGCCAGCAGTTTTGGTGACAGGGTGAATCAGCCCCAGCATTTT. The variable domain in full, completed from reference TRBV28 and TRBJ1-5, reads DVKVTQSSRYLVKRTGEKVFLECVQDMDHENMFWYRQDPGLGLRLIYFSYDVKMKEKGDIPEGYSVSREKKERFSLILESASTNQTSMYLCASSFGDRVNQPQHFGDGTRLSIL.

The J gene is TRBJ2-5, the V gene TRBV5-6; tentatively, D is TRBD1 (6 bases). The CDR3 is made up of 12 amino acids. Germline CDR1 is SGHDT and CDR2 is YYEEEE. V dropped 3 bases and J dropped 5 bases, with 8 bases sitting between them. CDR3 DNA: TGTGCCAGCAGCTACAGGGAGGAGACCCAGTACTTC. It encodes CASSYREETQYF.

This chain uses TRBV28 with TRBJ2-5, with 7 bases fitting TRBD1. CDR1 and CDR2 from the germline V gene are MDHEN and SYDVKM. J lost 5 bases, V lost 6 bases, and 9 bases had no gene match. The CDR3 sequence is 14 residues long. The CDR3 DNA is TGTGCCAGCAGCCGACCGACAGGGTGGGAGACCCAGTACTTC. This encodes CASSRPTGWETQYF.

The chain is built from TRBV27 and TRBJ2-7; TRBD1 aligns across 8 bases. Germline V lookup: CDR1 MNHEY, CDR2 SMNVEV (reference sequence). The J segment lost 1 base and the V segment lost 6 bases, leaving 14 bases of the junction unmatched. The CDR3 covers 17 residues. The CDR3, as DNA: TGTGCCAGCAGCCCCACCGTGCGACAGGGGAGATCCTACGAGCAGTACTTC. It specifies CASSPTVRQGRSYEQYF.

This clone was found a few times. V and J are TRBV20-1 and TRBJ1-2; possibly TRBD1 for D (6 bases). This CDR3 has 11 amino acids. The V gene's germline CDR1 is DFQATT and CDR2 SNEGSKA (reference sequence). Deletions cut 5 bases from V and 6 bases from J, with 10 bases between. CDR3 sequence: CSAPGVDGYTF. Here the CDR3 DNA reads TGCAGTGCTCCAGGGGTCGATGGCTACACCTTC.

The rearrangement links TRBV27 to TRBJ1-1; 10 nucleotides line up with TRBD1. CDR3 length: 15 amino acids. Germline V CDR1 and CDR2: MNHEY, SMNVEV (reference sequence). With 6 bases clipped from V and 1 base from J, the junction kept 5 bases outside the gene matches. The CDR3 loop reads CASRGTGVGNTEAFF. The CDR3 region has the DNA TGTGCCAGCAGAGGGACAGGGGTGGGGAACACTGAAGCTTTCTTT.

V is TRBV29-1 and J is TRBJ2-3; weak D call: TRBD2 (6 bases). Germline V gene lookup returns CDR1 SQVTM and CDR2 ANQGSEA. Trimming removed 7 bases from V and 11 bases from J, with 16 bases in between. The length of the CDR3 is 11 residues. The CDR3: CSADSGARQYF. CDR3 nucleotide sequence: TGCAGCGCCGATAGCGGAGCGAGGCAGTATTTT.

This clone was seen once. The rearrangement uses TRBV21-1 and TRBJ2-1; TRBD2, the D gene given by the table, was not confirmed from the DNA. TRBV21-1 is marked as a pseudogene. The length of the CDR3 is 11 residues. CDR3 sequence (DNA): TGTGCCAGCGGGAGGGCCAATGAGCAGTTCTTC. This gives the protein CASGRANEQFF.

The J gene is TRBJ2-3, the V gene TRBV4-3, with 11 nucleotides matching TRBD2. Germline loops: CDR1 LGHNA, CDR2 YSLEER. CDR3 size: 17 residues. With V trimmed by 4 bases and J by 2 bases, 8 bases remained unmatched. CDR3 sequence reads: CASSLSLAGGPTDTQYF. The CDR3 DNA sequence: TGCGCCAGCAGCCTCTCCCTAGCGGGAGGCCCCACAGATACGCAGTATTTT.

The rearrangement uses TRBV28 and TRBJ2-7, with 8 bases that match TRBD1. V shed 5 bases, J shed 3 bases, and the junction held 12 bases outside the gene matches. The CDR3 totals 16 residues. The germline V gene has CDR1 MDHEN and CDR2 SYDVKM. The CDR3 loop is CASSRLLQGAGYEQYF. CDR3 sequence (DNA): TGTGCCAGCAGTCGGTTATTGCAGGGGGCGGGCTACGAGCAGTACTTC.

This chain links TRBV5-1 with TRBJ2-7; 12 bases map to TRBD1. The V segment lost 4 bases and the J segment 3 bases; nucleotides outside the gene matches: 5. Germline V gene sequence: CDR1 SGHRS, CDR2 YFSETQ. The CDR3 has 15 residues. The CDR3 nucleotides read TGCGCCAGCAGCGGGGGGACAGGGGGCCGCTACGAGCAGTACTTC. This encodes CASSGGTGGRYEQYF.

The rearrangement uses TRBV7-6 and TRBJ1-2, with 11 bases fitting TRBD1. CDR1 and CDR2 from the germline V gene are SGHVS and FNYEAQ. V shed 5 bases, J shed 3 bases, and the junction held 5 bases outside the gene matches. The CDR3 has 15 residues. For the CDR3, the DNA is TGTGCCAGCAGCCGGACAGGGGGCTCGGACTATGGCTACACCTTC. Translation: CASSRTGGSDYGYTF.

This rearrangement joins TRBV13 to TRBJ2-2; weak D call: TRBD1 (6 bases). This CDR3 contains 15 residues. CDR1 and CDR2 from the germline V gene are PRHDT and FYEKMQ (reference sequence). Trimming shortened V by 2 bases and J by 4 bases, and 11 bases separated the two germline ends. In DNA form, the CDR3 reads TGTGCCAGCAGCTTAACTCTAGGGGGCACCGGGGAGCTGTTTTTT. The encoded protein is CASSLTLGGTGELFF.

Only a few counts were recorded for this clone. Written as DNA, the CDR3 is TGTGCCAACGCGGACAGCCTAGGCACTGAAGCTTTCTTT. It codes for CANADSLGTEAFF. V gene TRBV10-3 combines with J gene TRBJ1-1, with D possibly TRBD1 on 6 matching bases. V dropped 10 bases and J dropped 4 bases, with 16 bases sitting between them. This CDR3 has 13 amino acids. CDR1 ENHRY and CDR2 SYGVKD come from the germline V gene.

The rearrangement joins TRBV19 to TRBJ2-1; TRBD2 matches 13 bases. The CDR3 is made up of 18 amino acids. Germline V gene sequence: CDR1 LNHDA, CDR2 SQIVND (reference sequence). J gave up 4 bases and V 0 bases, and 6 bases lay outside the gene matches. The DNA for the CDR3 is TGTGCCAGTAGTATAGATGGCCCGGGACTAGCGGGGTACAATGAGCAGTTCTTC. It specifies CASSIDGPGLAGYNEQFF.

The chain couples TRBV6-5 to TRBJ2-7, with 7 bases matching TRBD2. V was clipped by 5 bases and J by 4 bases; unmatched bases: 8. The CDR3 is 14 amino acids. Germline values: CDR1 MNHEY, CDR2 SVGAGI. The chain's CDR3 is CASSKRLADYEQYF. Written as DNA, the CDR3 is TGTGCCAGCAGTAAACGGCTAGCGGATTACGAGCAGTACTTC.

This clone came up a few times. This chain joins TRBV9 and TRBJ1-3, with TRBD1 as a possible D gene (6 bases). This CDR3 is 15 amino acids long. The V end was cut by 2 bases, the J end by 6 bases, with 15 bases between. Looked up from germline, CDR1 is SGDLS and CDR2 is YYNGEE. The CDR3 is CASSVGTTTENTIYF. CDR3 bases: TGTGCCAGCAGCGTTGGGACAACTACGGAAAACACCATATATTTT. Complete variable domain (other parts from reference TRBV9 and TRBJ1-3): DSGVTQTPKHLITATGQRVTLRCSPRSGDLSVYWYQQSLDQGLQFLIQYYNGEERAKGNILERFSAQQFPDLHSELNLSSLELGDSALYFCASSVGTTTENTIYFGEGSWLTVV.

The chain recombines TRBV4-3 with TRBJ2-2; 9 nucleotides align to TRBD1. V dropped 4 bases and J dropped 4; count of bases not matched to a gene: 7. The germline V gene has CDR1 LGHNA and CDR2 YSLEER. There are 16 residues in the CDR3. This chain's CDR3 is CASSPGTGIGTGELFF. The CDR3 DNA reads TGCGCCAGCAGCCCCGGGACAGGGATAGGCACCGGGGAGCTGTTTTTT.

The chain joins TRBV5-5 to TRBJ2-6; possibly TRBD2 for D (6 bases). Trimming stripped 7 bases from V and 0 bases from J, with 20 bases between. The CDR3 length is 18 residues. The germline V gene encodes CDR1 SGHKS and CDR2 YYEKEE (reference sequence). CDR3 DNA: TGTGCCAGCCCAACCTGGGGGGACGGAATCTCTGGGGCCAACGTCCTGACTTTC. This sequence encodes CASPTWGDGISGANVLTF.

The V gene is TRBV7-3, the J gene TRBJ2-7, with 9 bases lining up with TRBD1. V gave up 6 bases and J gave up 3 bases; unmatched junction bases: 9. Germline CDR1 SGHTA, CDR2 FQGTGA. The CDR3 loop spans 15 amino acids. The CDR3 sequence: CASSQAGTGNYEQYF. Here the CDR3 DNA reads TGTGCCAGCAGTCAAGCCGGGACAGGGAACTACGAGCAGTACTTC.

This clone was picked up a small number of times. The rearrangement uses TRBV7-9 and TRBJ2-2, with 7 bases identical to TRBD2. This CDR3 region has 15 residues. The V and J ends lost 5 bases and 6 bases, in that order; junction bases with no gene match: 9. Germline V gene lookup returns CDR1 SEHNR and CDR2 FQNEAQ (reference sequence). The CDR3 is CASSPWTSKAGELFF. The CDR3 coding sequence is TGTGCCAGCAGCCCCTGGACTAGTAAGGCCGGGGAGCTGTTTTTT.

The chain recombines TRBV18 with TRBJ1-5, with a possible D match to TRBD1 (5 bases). The CDR3 is made up of 15 amino acids. Germline V gene data show CDR1 as KGHSH and CDR2 as LQKENI. V was trimmed by 0 bases and J by 6 bases, leaving 12 bases between them. The CDR3: CASSPPSGGGQPQHF. DNA of the CDR3: TGTGCCAGCTCACCACCGTCGGGGGGTGGTCAGCCCCAGCATTTT. The variable domain in full, with the rest retrieved from reference TRBV18 and TRBJ1-5, is NAGVMQNPRHLVRRRGQEARLRCSPMKGHSHVYWYRQLPEEGLKFMVYLQKENIIDESGMPKERFSAEFPKEGPSILRIQQVVRGDSAAYFCASSPPSGGGQPQHFGDGTRLSIL.

The genes are TRBV6-5 and TRBJ1-1; D might be TRBD1 (6 bases). V was cut by 0 bases and J by 5 bases, with 10 bases left in between. Per the germline V gene, CDR1 is MNHEY and CDR2 is SVGAGI. The CDR3 is 14 amino acids. The chain's CDR3 is CASSYSRRGTEAFF. The CDR3 nucleotides are TGTGCCAGCAGTTACTCGAGAAGGGGGACTGAAGCTTTCTTT.

This rearrangement joins TRBV7-2 to TRBJ2-7; D gene uncertain. The CDR3 spans 13 residues. The germline V gene encodes CDR1 SGHTA and CDR2 FQGNSA. Between the trimmed V and J ends, which lost 1 base and 5 bases, there was a span of 9 bases. In DNA, the CDR3 is TGTGCCAGCAGCTTAGACCTATCCGACGAGCAGTACTTC. Translating gives CASSLDLSDEQYF.

The genes are TRBV6-5 and TRBJ1-5; D remains unclear. Germline CDR1 is MNHEY and CDR2 is SVGAGI. Trimming stripped 3 bases from V and 0 bases from J, with 9 bases between. The CDR3 has 15 residues. The CDR3 DNA sequence: TGTGCCAGCAGTTATGACTATCATAGCAATCAGCCCCAGCATTTT. Amino acids: CASSYDYHSNQPQHF.